This T cell receptor (beta chain) was recorded in a study of cytomegalovirus exposure and HLA in healthy donors. Study-level results: Sequencing artifact likely explains a cluster of highly shared sequence variants.

Regarding this clone: The target antigen is unknown.

The CDR3 runs to 11 residues. Germline V CDR1 and CDR2: MNHNY, SVGAGI (reference sequence). A multiplex PCR was run with 60 Vbeta primers and 13 Jbeta primers. Sequencing used immunoSEQ multiplex PCR; TCRdb keeps in-frame clones, though not all of them. The table lists around 200,000 clones, about four fifths of them singletons, with 2.9% in the top ten. The TCR originated in a male donor in good health and CMV-seronegative. The sample consisted of PBMCs. The chain carries TRBV6-6 and TRBJ2-5; D gene unclear. The J call may be incorrect, as the DNA end agrees better with TRBJ2-7. The CDR3 reads CASTESYEQYF. The CDR3 DNA follows: TGTGCCAGCACCGAAAGCTACGAGCAGTACTTC.